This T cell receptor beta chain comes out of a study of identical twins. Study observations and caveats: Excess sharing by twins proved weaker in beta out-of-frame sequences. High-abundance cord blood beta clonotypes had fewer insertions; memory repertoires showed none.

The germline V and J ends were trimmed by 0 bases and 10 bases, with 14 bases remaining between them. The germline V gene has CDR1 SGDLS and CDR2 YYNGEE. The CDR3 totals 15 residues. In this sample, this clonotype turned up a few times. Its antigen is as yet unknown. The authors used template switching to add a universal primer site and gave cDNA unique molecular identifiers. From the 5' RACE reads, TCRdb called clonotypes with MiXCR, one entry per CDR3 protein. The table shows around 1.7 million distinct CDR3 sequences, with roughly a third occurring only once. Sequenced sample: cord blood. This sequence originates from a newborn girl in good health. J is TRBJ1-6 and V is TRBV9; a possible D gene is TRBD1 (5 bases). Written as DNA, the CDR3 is TGTGCCAGCAGCGTAGAGTGGGGGGTAGACTCACCCCTCCACTTT. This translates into CASSVEWGVDSPLHF.